A selection of T cell receptor beta chains follows, all from one sample in a study of shared clonotypes between healthy human individuals. Some clones are missing from TCRdb's copy, which holds only in-frame ones; the method was immunoSEQ multiplex PCR. This table has about 2.2 million clones, 93% appearing once. The sample was naive CD8+ T cells from PBMCs. The receptors originated from a young man in good health. Some clones in this sample may be carry-over from other donors' samples. Each CDR3 is given with its conserved first and last residue. A D gene is named only where the DNA matches it firmly. Clone size is stated in some rows and not others, as once, few, many or a class when expanded.

CASTVGQGGTGELFF TGTGCCAGCACCGTAGGACAGGGAGGCACCGGGGAGCTGTTTTTT TRBJ2-2 TRBD1 NA TRBV28 15
CASSFTRLPHNEQFF TGTGCCAGCAGCTTCACTAGATTACCCCATAATGAGCAGTTCTTC TRBJ2-1 NA NA TRBV7-2 15
CASRIFVRGYEQYF TGTGCCAGCAGGATTTTCGTCCGGGGATACGAGCAGTACTTC TRBJ2-7 NA NA TRBV6-5 14
CAMARRERSYNEQFF TGTGCCATGGCGCGGCGGGAGAGGTCCTACAATGAGCAGTTCTTC TRBJ2-1 TRBD2 NA TRBV7-2 15
CASSQGWTGTSSEQYF TGTGCCAGCAGCCAAGGATGGACCGGGACGTCGAGCGAGCAGTACTTC TRBJ2-7 NA NA TRBV14 16
CASSFPPNSTREVYEQYF TGTGCCAGCAGTTTTCCCCCGAACTCTACGCGGGAGGTCTACGAGCAGTACTTC TRBJ2-7 TRBD2 NA TRBV27 18
CASSSGQLRELFF TGTGCCAGCAGTTCGGGACAGCTGAGAGAGCTGTTTTTT TRBJ1-4 TRBD1 NA TRBV28 13
CATSRDRWGNQPQHF TGTGCCACCAGCAGAGATCGATGGGGAAATCAGCCCCAGCATTTT TRBJ1-5 NA NA TRBV15 15
CASAPTPGQGHGGQFF TGTGCTAGTGCCCCGACCCCGGGACAGGGCCATGGTGGGCAGTTCTTC TRBJ2-1 TRBD1 NA TRBV12-5 16
CASSLRGFRTNVLTF TGTGCCAGCAGTTTAAGGGGATTCCGGACCAACGTCCTGACTTTC TRBJ2-6 NA NA TRBV27 15
CASKRTAATNEKLFF TGTGCCAGCAAGCGGACAGCTGCAACTAATGAAAAACTGTTTTTT TRBJ1-4 NA NA TRBV6-4 15
CASSQDSPGLASYEQYF TGCGCCAGCAGCCAGGACTCCCCGGGACTAGCGTCCTACGAGCAGTACTTC TRBJ2-7 TRBD2 NA TRBV4-1 17
CASSSVGVRETQYF TGTGCCAGCAGCTCCGTTGGGGTTAGGGAGACCCAGTACTTC TRBJ2-5 NA NA TRBV5-6 14
CASSEGWSGRVEQYF TGCGCCAGCAGCGAGGGATGGAGCGGGAGGGTCGAGCAGTACTTC TRBJ2-7 TRBD2 NA TRBV4-3 15
CASSLAGPEQYF TGTGCCAGCAGCTTAGCGGGACCCGAGCAGTACTTC TRBJ2-7 NA NA TRBV7-9 12
CASSLGQTIFAGPKETQYF TGTGCCAGCAGTTTAGGGCAGACTATCTTCGCGGGACCCAAAGAGACCCAGTACTTC TRBJ2-5 NA NA TRBV28 19
CASRLVGWWRREQYF TGTGCAAGTCGCTTAGTAGGTTGGTGGCGGCGGGAGCAGTACTTC TRBJ2-7 NA NA TRBV12-2 15
CASFSGTQETQYF TGTGCCAGTTTCTCCGGGACCCAAGAGACCCAGTACTTC TRBJ2-5 NA NA TRBV6-6 13
CASSEEGREVYNEQFF TGTGCCAGCAGTGAAGAGGGACGGGAGGTCTACAATGAGCAGTTCTTC TRBJ2-1 TRBD2 NA TRBV2 16
CASSLAGGQPQHF TGTGCCAGCAGTTTGGCAGGAGGTCAGCCCCAGCATTTT TRBJ1-5 NA NA TRBV27 13
CASSQGNPRGQGFGELFF TGCGCCAGCAGCCAAGGCAATCCACGGGGACAGGGTTTCGGGGAGCTGTTTTTT TRBJ2-2 TRBD1 NA TRBV4-1 18
CASSLRPSSDLNYGYTF TGTGCCAGCAGTTTAAGGCCCTCATCAGACCTTAACTATGGCTACACCTTC TRBJ1-2 NA NA TRBV28 17
CASSPNRGNTEAFF TGTGCCAGCAGCCCGAACAGGGGCAACACTGAAGCTTTCTTT TRBJ1-1 TRBD1 NA TRBV5-5 14
CASSGTTGSYEQYF TGTGCCAGCAGCGGAACGACAGGGTCCTACGAGCAGTACTTC TRBJ2-7 TRBD1 NA TRBV9 14
CASRSEPGQPQHF TGTGCCAGCAGATCTGAACCGGGTCAGCCCCAGCATTTT TRBJ1-5 NA NA TRBV7-6 13
CASSEGSSYEQYF TGTGCCAGCAGCGAGGGGAGCTCCTACGAGCAGTACTTC TRBJ2-7 NA NA TRBV9 13
CASSDSVVTVSEAFF TGTGCCAGCAGCGACTCCGTGGTTACAGTCTCTGAAGCTTTCTTT TRBJ1-1 NA NA TRBV27 15
CASSTIGLWTGELFF TGTGCCAGCAGTACTATAGGGTTGTGGACCGGGGAGCTGTTTTTT TRBJ2-2 NA NA TRBV28 15
CASSSPRDRGTYEQFF TGTGCCAGCAGCTCGCCCCGGGACAGGGGTACATATGAGCAGTTCTTC TRBJ2-1 TRBD1 NA TRBV2 16
CASKQGFAGGPYEQYF TGTGCCAGTAAACAGGGTTTTGCGGGAGGACCCTACGAGCAGTACTTC TRBJ2-7 TRBD2 NA TRBV19 16
CASTPAGSSYNEQFF TGTGCCAGCACCCCGGCGGGGAGCTCCTACAATGAGCAGTTCTTC TRBJ2-1 NA NA TRBV7-9 15
CASSLTRTSVDAGELFF TGTGCCAGCAGCCTGACCCGGACTAGTGTGGACGCCGGGGAGCTGTTTTTT TRBJ2-2 TRBD2 NA TRBV28 17
CASSFTASYEQYF TGTGCCAGCAGCTTTACGGCCTCCTACGAGCAGTACTTC TRBJ2-7 NA NA TRBV7-3 13
CSVRAPAGPGSYEQYF TGCAGCGTTCGAGCACCAGCGGGACCAGGCTCCTACGAGCAGTACTTC TRBJ2-7 TRBD2 NA TRBV29-1 16
CASSQASLGRDSPLHF TGCGCCAGCAGCCAAGCTTCCCTGGGGAGGGATTCACCCCTCCACTTT TRBJ1-6 NA NA TRBV4-3 16
CASSLTPGQGVHGYTF TGTGCCAGCAGCTTAACCCCGGGACAGGGTGTTCATGGCTACACCTTC TRBJ1-2 TRBD1 NA TRBV11-2 16
CASSLTMQGGELFF TGTGCCAGCAGCTTGACTATGCAAGGCGGGGAGCTGTTTTTT TRBJ2-2 NA NA TRBV11-2 14
CASSRTKRLAADNEQFF TGTGCCAGCAGCCGAACCAAGAGACTAGCGGCAGACAATGAGCAGTTCTTC TRBJ2-1 TRBD2 NA TRBV14 17
CASSFSGRFSVLTF TGTGCCAGCAGTTTTTCGGGACGCTTTAGCGTCCTGACTTTC TRBJ2-6 NA NA TRBV27 14
CASSLGTSRNNEQFF TGTGCCAGCAGCCTCGGGACTAGCCGGAACAATGAGCAGTTCTTC TRBJ2-1 TRBD2 NA TRBV7-6 15
CASSIFQETQYF TGTGCCAGCAGTATATTCCAAGAGACCCAGTACTTC TRBJ2-5 NA NA TRBV28 12
CASSYLDTGNTIYF TGTGCCAGCAGCTATCTCGACACTGGAAACACCATATATTTT TRBJ1-3 NA NA TRBV9 14
CAWSGGQYRQPQHF TGTGCCTGGAGTGGGGGACAGTATCGTCAGCCCCAGCATTTT TRBJ1-5 TRBD1 NA TRBV30 14
CATSNRDRVDQPQHF TGTGCCACCAGCAACCGGGACAGGGTCGATCAGCCCCAGCATTTT TRBJ1-5 TRBD1 NA TRBV15 15
CASSFGDRPGVEQYF TGTGCCAGCAGTTTCGGAGACAGGCCAGGGGTCGAGCAGTACTTC TRBJ2-7 NA NA TRBV27 15
CASSGHRPTAFF TGTGCCAGCAGTGGACACAGGCCGACCGCTTTCTTT TRBJ1-1 NA NA TRBV6-5 12
CASSSADRAIDTQYF TGCGCCAGCAGCTCGGCGGACAGGGCTATTGATACGCAGTATTTT TRBJ2-3 TRBD1 NA TRBV5-1 15
CASSFGEGLLYEQYF TGTGCCAGCAGTTTTGGGGAGGGCCTTTTATACGAGCAGTACTTC TRBJ2-7 TRBD2 once TRBV2 15
CSVEDPRDSTEAFF TGCAGCGTTGAAGATCCCAGGGACAGCACTGAAGCTTTCTTT TRBJ1-1 TRBD1 few TRBV29-1 14
CASSLVDEGSNEQYF TGTGCCAGCAGCTTAGTGGATGAGGGTAGCAACGAGCAGTACTTC TRBJ2-7 NA NA TRBV7-8 15
CASSIVRGHYEQYF TGTGCCAGCAGTATCGTCAGGGGGCACTACGAGCAGTACTTC TRBJ2-7 TRBD1 NA TRBV6-5 14
CASSLIWTGGTETQYF TGTGCCAGCAGTTTGATTTGGACAGGGGGCACGGAGACCCAGTACTTC TRBJ2-5 TRBD1 NA TRBV27 16
CASSLGDYEQYF TGTGCCAGCAGCTTAGGTGATTACGAGCAGTACTTC TRBJ2-7 NA NA TRBV11-2 12